The next 21 T cell receptor beta chains were all read from a single sample in a study of blood T cell repertoires in COVID-19. The table came from immunoSEQ multiplex PCR; TCRdb's copy has only in-frame clones and leaves some out. This table has roughly 100,000 clones, 88% appearing once. Source material: peripheral blood. The receptors originated from a human donor in a cohort sampled during active COVID-19.

This clone was seen once. The CDR3 DNA sequence: TGTGCCAGCTCACCAATTCGCGGGGAGCAGTACTTC. Its translation is CASSPIRGEQYF. The rearrangement uses TRBV18 and TRBJ2-7, with D maybe TRBD2 (5 bases). V was trimmed by 2 bases and J by 7 bases, leaving 9 bases between them. The CDR3 consists of 12 residues. Germline V gene sequence: CDR1 KGHSH, CDR2 LQKENI.

V and J are TRBV5-1 and TRBJ1-1; 8 nucleotides match TRBD1. After removal of 2 bases from V and 4 bases from J, the junction contained 10 bases not matched to a gene. Looked up from germline, CDR1 is SGHRS and CDR2 is YFSETQ. This CDR3 region has 16 residues. The CDR3: CASSFSGRGLGTEAFF. CDR3 in DNA: TGCGCCAGCAGCTTCAGTGGCAGGGGGCTGGGCACTGAAGCTTTCTTT.

This clone was seen a single time. CDR3 nucleotide sequence: TGTGCCAGCAGTTCCTGGGCGGGAGCAGGCGGGGAGCTGTTTTTT. It yields the protein CASSSWAGAGGELFF. This sequence joins TRBV6-1 and TRBJ2-2; 7 bases map to TRBD2. This CDR3 spans 15 amino acids. Germline V gene data show CDR1 as MNHNS and CDR2 as SASEGT. V lost 5 bases and J lost 7; bases outside the gene matches: 10.

This clone was observed a single time. This sequence joins TRBV11-3 and TRBJ2-5, with D possibly being TRBD1 (6 bases). Trimming pared 4 bases from V and 5 bases from J, leaving 11 bases between. The CDR3 length is 13 residues. The germline V gene encodes CDR1 SGHNT and CDR2 YENEEA. The CDR3 DNA follows: TGTGCCAGCAGCTCCAGGGGACGGGAGACCCAGTACTTC. It translates to CASSSRGRETQYF.

The CDR3 is CASNEGQGSTEAFF. Written as DNA, the CDR3 is TGTGCCAGTAACGAAGGTCAGGGTTCCACTGAAGCTTTCTTT. This chain connects TRBV19 to TRBJ1-1; the D gene is possibly TRBD1 (5 bases). The CDR3 is 14 amino acids. V lost 7 bases to trimming and J lost 4 bases, with 16 bases between them. Looked up from germline, CDR1 is LNHDA and CDR2 is SQIVND (reference sequence).

The gene calls are TRBV7-9 and TRBJ2-7; possible D gene TRBD1, 6 bases. There are 14 residues in the CDR3. Germline CDR1 is SEHNR and CDR2 is FQNEAQ (reference sequence). V lost 10 bases and J lost 1, with 17 bases in between. Here the CDR3 DNA reads TGTGCCATTTCGGACAGTAGGGGATCCTACGAGCAGTACTTC. Encoded protein: CAISDSRGSYEQYF.

The J gene is TRBJ1-2, the V gene TRBV11-2; tentatively, D is TRBD1 (6 bases). From germline, CDR1 is SGHAT and CDR2 FQNNGV. There are 13 residues in the CDR3. V was cut by 4 bases and J by 5 bases, with 11 bases left in between. This chain's CDR3 is CASSSQGFYGYTF. The CDR3 nucleotides are TGTGCCAGCAGCTCCCAGGGGTTTTATGGCTACACCTTC.

Written as DNA, the CDR3 is TGTGCCAGCAGTACTGACAGGATCTCCTACGAGCAGTACTTC. Its protein is CASSTDRISYEQYF. V gene TRBV6-2 or TRBV6-3 combines with J gene TRBJ2-7; D is possibly TRBD1 (6 bases). The CDR3 is made up of 14 amino acids. Germline CDR1 and CDR2: MNHEY and SVGEGT. V was shortened by 5 bases and J by 0 bases, with 11 bases between the two germline ends.

This chain connects TRBV29-1 to TRBJ2-2, with 9 bases aligning to TRBD2. Trimming cost V 7 bases and J 1 base; bases outside gene matches: 7. CDR1 and CDR2 (germline): SQVTM, ANQGSEA. The CDR3 sequence is 15 residues long. The CDR3 nucleotides read TGCAGCGCCGCGGGAGGGACAGTGAACACCGGGGAGCTGTTTTTT. Its translation: CSAAGGTVNTGELFF.

V gene TRBV28 combines with J gene TRBJ1-3; D is uncertain. V was pared by 7 bases and J by 0 bases, with 10 bases between. The V gene's germline CDR1 is MDHEN and CDR2 SYDVKM. There are 14 residues in the CDR3. The CDR3 loop reads CASTPGISGNTIYF. CDR3 in DNA: TGTGCCAGCACCCCCGGGATCTCTGGAAACACCATATATTTT.

The V gene is TRBV27, the J gene TRBJ1-4; perhaps TRBD1 as D (5 bases). Trimming pared 6 bases from V and 8 bases from J, leaving 13 bases between. Germline assignment: CDR1 MNHEY and CDR2 SMNVEV (reference sequence). The CDR3 loop spans 13 amino acids. The CDR3 region is CASSPRVGEKLFF. The CDR3 nucleotides read TGTGCCAGCAGCCCCAGGGTTGGGGAAAAACTGTTTTTT. The full variable domain, rest sourced from reference TRBV27 and TRBJ1-4, is EAQVTQNPRYLITVTGKKLTVTCSQNMNHEYMSWYRQDPGLGLRQIYYSMNVEVTDKGDVPEGYKVSRKEKRNFPLILESPSPNQTSLYFCASSPRVGEKLFFGSGTQLSVL.

The CDR3 sequence is CASRQGRTNEKLFF. DNA for the CDR3: TGTGCCAGTCGGCAGGGCCGAACTAATGAAAAACTGTTTTTT. The genes are TRBV19 and TRBJ1-4; tentatively, D is TRBD1 (5 bases). The CDR3 consists of 14 residues. Germline CDR1 reads LNHDA; CDR2 reads SQIVND (reference sequence). Trimming cost V 8 bases and J 1 base, with 11 bases left between them. Full variable domain (remainder filled in from reference TRBV19 and TRBJ1-4): DGGITQSPKYLFRKEGQNVTLSCEQNLNHDAMYWYRQDPGQGLRLIYYSQIVNDFQKGDIAEGYSVSREKKESFPLTVTSAQKNPTAFYLCASRQGRTNEKLFFGSGTQLSVL.

The gene calls are TRBV20-1 and TRBJ2-7; TRBD1 agrees at 7 bases. Germline V CDR1 and CDR2: DFQATT, SNEGSKA (reference sequence). V was pared by 3 bases and J by 5 bases, with 7 bases of the junction left unmatched. This CDR3 is 13 amino acids long. The CDR3 here is CSASSGTVDEQYF. The CDR3 region has the DNA TGCAGTGCTAGTTCGGGGACAGTTGACGAGCAGTACTTC.

The V and J genes are TRBV7-7 and TRBJ2-1, with 14 bases matching TRBD2. V gave up 3 bases and J gave up 8 bases; unmatched junction bases: 6. The CDR3 contains 16 residues. Per the germline V gene, CDR1 is SSHAT and CDR2 is FNYEAQ (reference sequence). In DNA, the CDR3 is TGTGCCAGCAGCTTGGCGGGACTAGCGGGAGTGGATGAGCAGTTCTTC. This encodes CASSLAGLAGVDEQFF. Together with reference TRBV7-7 and TRBJ2-1, the CDR3 gives the full variable domain: GAGVSQSPRYKVTKRGQDVTLRCDPISSHATLYWYQQALGQGPEFLTYFNYEAQPDKSGLPSDRFSAERPEGSISTLTIQRTEQRDSAMYRCASSLAGLAGVDEQFFGPGTRLTVL.

The chain uses TRBV6-4 and TRBJ1-2, with 12 nucleotides matching TRBD1. This CDR3 region has 15 residues. The germline V gene has CDR1 MRHNA and CDR2 SNTAGT. J was trimmed by 4 bases and V by 2 bases; bases with no gene match: 2. The CDR3 protein is CASSDGTGGAYGYTF. The CDR3 DNA is TGTGCCAGCAGTGACGGGACAGGGGGCGCCTATGGCTACACCTTC.

The chain couples TRBV28 to TRBJ1-6; 9 bases match TRBD1. This CDR3 has 15 amino acids. V was pared by 5 bases and J by 9 bases, with 8 bases of the junction left unmatched. Germline CDR1 is MDHEN and CDR2 is SYDVKM. CDR3 in DNA: TGTGCCAGCAGTCGGCGGGACAGGGAAAGTTCACCCCTCCACTTT. Translated, it gives CASSRRDRESSPLHF.

The gene calls are TRBV3-1 (or the pseudogene TRBV3-2) and TRBJ2-2, with 11 bases fitting TRBD1. Trimming took 3 bases from V and 6 from J; bases not matched to a gene: 6. CDR3 size: 16 residues. Germline CDR1 and CDR2: LGHDT and YNNKEL (reference sequence). The DNA for the CDR3 is TGTGCCAGCAGCCAGTCCAGGACAGGGGGCTCCGGGGAGCTGTTTTTT. Translating gives CASSQSRTGGSGELFF.

The chain joins TRBV3-1 (or the pseudogene TRBV3-2) to TRBJ1-1; possibly TRBD1 for D (5 bases). The V end lost 0 bases, the J end lost 4 bases, and 6 bases lay between the germline ends. This CDR3 contains 13 residues. CDR1 is LGHDT, CDR2 YNNKEL, per germline (reference sequence). CDR3 nucleotides: TGTGCCAGCAGCCAAGAAAGGGGCACTGAAGCTTTCTTT. Amino acids: CASSQERGTEAFF.

V gene TRBV3-1 (or the pseudogene TRBV3-2) combines with J gene TRBJ2-1; 8 positions agree with TRBD2. The CDR3 spans 15 residues. After removal of 4 bases from V and 9 bases from J, the junction contained 11 bases not matched to a gene. The germline V gene has CDR1 LGHDT and CDR2 YNNKEL (reference sequence). The DNA for the CDR3 is TGTGCCAGCAGCCTCCGATTAGCGGGGTGGGTTGAGCAGTTCTTC. Protein product: CASSLRLAGWVEQFF.

This chain connects TRBV5-1 to TRBJ2-7; TRBD1 might be the D (5 bases). Germline-derived CDR1 and CDR2 are SGHRS and YFSETQ. The CDR3 loop spans 14 amino acids. V lost 0 bases and J lost 3, with 10 bases in between. CDR3 DNA sequence: TGCGCCAGCAGCTTGGGTGACAGATTCTACGAGCAGTACTTC. This encodes CASSLGDRFYEQYF.

This clone was recorded once. The chain recombines TRBV7-3 with TRBJ1-1, with no clear D. Germline V gene sequence: CDR1 SGHTA, CDR2 FQGTGA. The V gene lost 4 bases and the J gene lost 1 base, with 13 bases spanning the gap. The CDR3 runs 15 residues. The CDR3 loop reads CASSSAVGKNTEAFF. CDR3 sequence (DNA): TGTGCCAGCAGCTCAGCGGTGGGGAAGAACACTGAAGCTTTCTTT.